The 21 T cell receptor beta chains in this list originate from one sample, sequenced in a study of CD8 T cells in Susac syndrome. Reverse transcription of about 0.5 to 1 ug RNA used random hexamers. MiXCR, applied by TCRdb to the immunoSEQ multiplex PCR reads, yields one record per CDR3 protein. Of around 140,000 distinct CDR3 sequences in the sample, around 95% were seen once. Material: CD4+ T cells from PBMCs. All receptors derive from a human donor with multiple sclerosis.

This clonotype was picked up one time. The rearrangement links TRBV6-2 or TRBV6-3 to TRBJ1-2, with D possibly being TRBD1 (5 bases). The CDR3 is 13 residues long. With 4 bases removed from V and 6 bases from J, the gap between germline ends came to 12 bases. Germline CDR1 MNHEY, CDR2 SVGEGT. The CDR3 region has the DNA TGTGCCAGCAGTTTCGACAGAAGCGATGGCTACACCTTC. It encodes CASSFDRSDGYTF.

The V gene is TRBV30, the J gene TRBJ1-1; D gene uncertain. Germline assignment: CDR1 GTSNPN and CDR2 SVGIG (reference sequence). The CDR3 runs to 18 residues. V was trimmed by 2 bases and J by 3 bases, leaving 25 bases between them. The CDR3: CAWSPLARAVGFHTEAFF. DNA for the CDR3: TGTGCCTGGAGTCCCCTGGCAAGGGCAGTGGGATTTCACACTGAAGCTTTCTTT.

This sequence joins TRBV30 and TRBJ1-2; 7 positions match TRBD1. The V gene end was trimmed by 5 bases and the J gene end by 8 bases; junction bases not matched to a gene: 14. The germline gives CDR1 GTSNPN, CDR2 SVGIG (reference sequence). This CDR3 region has 14 residues. The CDR3 protein is CAWRRTGVLIGYTF. CDR3 in DNA: TGTGCCTGGCGTCGAACAGGGGTCCTTATCGGCTACACCTTC.

The rearrangement links TRBV5-1 to TRBJ2-1, with D possibly matching TRBD2 (5 bases). Trimming took off 0 bases at V and 0 bases at J, with 7 bases between the two ends. CDR3 length: 15 amino acids. Germline CDR1 and CDR2: SGHRS and YFSETQ. The CDR3 loop reads CASSLDGVSYNEQFF. The CDR3 region has the DNA TGCGCCAGCAGCTTGGACGGGGTCTCCTACAATGAGCAGTTCTTC.

V and J are TRBV3-1 and TRBJ1-1; D unresolved. The CDR3 sequence is 15 residues long. Germline V CDR1 and CDR2: LGHDT, YNNKEL (reference sequence). With 1 base removed from V and 0 bases from J, the gap between germline ends came to 9 bases. The CDR3 sequence is CASSQGTNLNTEAFF. The CDR3 DNA is TGTGCCAGCAGCCAAGGTACAAATTTGAACACTGAAGCTTTCTTT.

The chain recombines TRBV27 with TRBJ1-2; the match to TRBD1 covers 8 bases. The trim removed 6 bases at V and 5 bases at J, leaving 11 bases unmatched. The CDR3 covers 15 residues. Germline values: CDR1 MNHEY, CDR2 SMNVEV (reference sequence). The CDR3 loop is CASSPSDRVSYGYTF. CDR3 in DNA: TGTGCCAGCAGCCCCTCGGACAGGGTGTCTTATGGCTACACCTTC.

This sequence joins TRBV9 and TRBJ1-2; TRBD1 is a possible D gene (5 bases). This CDR3 is 15 amino acids long. Trimming took 0 bases from V and 8 from J, leaving 17 bases between them. CDR1 is SGDLS, CDR2 YYNGEE, per germline. In nucleotides, the CDR3 is TGTGCCAGCAGCGTAGAAGGCCGAAGGGACGGAGGCTACACCTTC. Encoded protein: CASSVEGRRDGGYTF.

As DNA, the CDR3 is TGTGCCAGCCATAATAACAGGGGCACAGATACGCAGTATTTT. It encodes CASHNNRGTDTQYF. V usage is TRBV28 and J usage is TRBJ2-3; tentative D call: TRBD1 (6 bases). Trimming removed 8 bases at V and 1 base at J, with 13 bases between. This CDR3 contains 14 residues. Germline values: CDR1 MDHEN, CDR2 SYDVKM.

The chain couples TRBV6-2 or TRBV6-3 to TRBJ1-1; possible D gene TRBD1, 6 bases. V lost 9 bases and J lost 3, with 8 bases in between. This CDR3 spans 11 amino acids. Germline V gene data show CDR1 as MNHEY and CDR2 as SVGEGT. In nucleotides, the CDR3 is TGTGCCAGTGGACAGTACACTGAAGCTTTCTTT. Amino acids: CASGQYTEAFF.

The gene calls are TRBV4-3 and TRBJ2-2; 14 nucleotides agree with TRBD2. Germline CDR1 and CDR2: LGHNA and YSLEER. V lost 3 bases, J lost 0 bases, and 6 bases stayed unmatched. The CDR3 extends over 19 amino acids. In DNA form, the CDR3 reads TGCGCCAGCAGCCATCGACTAGCGGGGGGGTTCGCGAACACCGGGGAGCTGTTTTTT. As protein: CASSHRLAGGFANTGELFF.

The rearrangement uses TRBV2 and TRBJ1-5, with a possible D match to TRBD1 (5 bases). Trimming left V 6 bases short and J 9 bases short, with 21 bases between. Germline CDR1 reads SNHLY; CDR2 reads FYNNEI. The CDR3 has 15 amino acids. Here the CDR3 reads CASREHYRTERPQHF. CDR3 DNA sequence: TGTGCCAGCAGGGAACACTACAGGACGGAACGGCCCCAGCATTTT.

The CDR3, as DNA: TGTGCCAGCAGCTTAGGCTACCAAGAGACCCAGTACTTC. Translated: CASSLGYQETQYF. The V gene is TRBV13, the J gene TRBJ2-5; no clear D. The germline CDR1 and CDR2 sequences are PRHDT and FYEKMQ (reference sequence). The CDR3 has 13 residues. V dropped 0 bases and J dropped 0 bases, with 2 bases sitting between them.

V gene TRBV28 combines with J gene TRBJ2-1, with D tentatively TRBD2 (5 bases). The CDR3 totals 14 residues. Trimming pared 4 bases from V and 6 bases from J, leaving 13 bases between. Germline V gene sequence: CDR1 MDHEN, CDR2 SYDVKM. The CDR3 DNA sequence: TGTGCCAGCAGTTATAGCGTTATAGTCAATGAGCAGTTCTTC. This gives the protein CASSYSVIVNEQFF. The full variable domain, rest sourced from reference TRBV28 and TRBJ2-1, is DVKVTQSSRYLVKRTGEKVFLECVQDMDHENMFWYRQDPGLGLRLIYFSYDVKMKEKGDIPEGYSVSREKKERFSLILESASTNQTSMYLCASSYSVIVNEQFFGPGTRLTVL.

CDR3: CASSPASGSYNEQFF. The CDR3 coding sequence is TGTGCCAGCAGCCCTGCCTCAGGCTCCTACAATGAGCAGTTCTTC. The chain couples TRBV9 to TRBJ2-1, with no clear D. This CDR3 spans 15 amino acids. Germline CDR1 is SGDLS and CDR2 is YYNGEE. V was trimmed by 4 bases and J by 0 bases, leaving 11 bases between them.

This clonotype was observed once. The rearrangement joins TRBV3-1 to TRBJ1-6; D gene uncertain. CDR1 and CDR2 from the germline V gene are LGHDT and YNNKEL (reference sequence). V was shortened by 3 bases and J by 7 bases, with 10 bases between the two germline ends. The CDR3 is 14 residues long. The CDR3 protein is CASSHPGENSPLHF. CDR3 sequence (DNA): TGTGCCAGCAGCCATCCGGGCGAAAATTCACCCCTCCACTTT.

This chain connects TRBV5-4 to TRBJ1-2; 8 bases align to TRBD1. Looked up from germline, CDR1 is SGHNT and CDR2 is YYREEE (reference sequence). The CDR3 totals 13 residues. Trimming removed 2 bases from V and 8 bases from J; junction bases left unmatched: 5. CDR3 sequence (DNA): TGTGCCAGCAGCTTCCAGGACAGGGCCGGCTACACCTTC. It yields the protein CASSFQDRAGYTF.

V and J are TRBV9 and TRBJ2-7, with D perhaps TRBD2 (5 bases). Germline CDR1 is SGDLS and CDR2 is YYNGEE. Trimming removed 0 bases at V and 6 bases at J, with 10 bases between. The CDR3 is 13 amino acids. The CDR3 loop is CASSVGTESEQYF. The CDR3 DNA reads TGTGCCAGCAGCGTAGGGACTGAAAGCGAGCAGTACTTC.

The chain joins TRBV20-1 to TRBJ1-1; D remains unclear. CDR1 and CDR2 from the germline V gene are DFQATT and SNEGSKA (reference sequence). The CDR3 sequence is 14 residues long. V was pared by 6 bases and J by 4 bases, with 18 bases between. CDR3 nucleotide sequence: TGCAGTGCGCGTCCGGCCCTTAGCCGCACTGAAGCTTTCTTT. Protein sequence: CSARPALSRTEAFF.

The chain recombines TRBV29-1 with TRBJ1-4; tentative D call: TRBD1 (5 bases). Germline V gene sequence: CDR1 SQVTM, CDR2 ANQGSEA. The CDR3 has 12 residues. V lost 7 bases to trimming and J lost 7 bases, with 13 bases between them. In DNA, the CDR3 is TGCAGCGGGGGGGAAAGTGGTGAAAAACTGTTTTTT. Translating it yields CSGGESGEKLFF.

The chain recombines TRBV3-1 with TRBJ1-5; D may be TRBD1 (6 bases). V was pared by 5 bases and J by 0 bases, with 17 bases between. The CDR3 contains 17 residues. Germline V CDR1 and CDR2: LGHDT, YNNKEL (reference sequence). CDR3 residues: CASSTGQRAYSNQPQHF. The CDR3 nucleotides are TGTGCCAGCAGCACTGGACAGAGAGCTTATAGCAATCAGCCCCAGCATTTT. Complete variable domain (other parts from reference TRBV3-1 and TRBJ1-5): DTAVSQTPKYLVTQMGNDKSIKCEQNLGHDTMYWYKQDSKKFLKIMFSYNNKELIINETVPNRFSPKSPDKAHLNLHINSLELGDSAVYFCASSTGQRAYSNQPQHFGDGTRLSIL.

This chain connects TRBV6-1 to TRBJ2-7; tentatively, D is TRBD1 (6 bases). This CDR3 has 14 residues. Per germline, CDR1 MNHNS and CDR2 SASEGT. V was shortened by 2 bases and J by 3 bases, with 11 bases between the two germline ends. The CDR3 region is CASSEPSRGYEQYF. As DNA, the CDR3 is TGTGCCAGCAGTGAACCATCCAGGGGCTACGAGCAGTACTTC.